Listed below are T cell receptor beta chains from one sample, sequenced in a study of neoadjuvant anti-PD-1 for oral cavity cancer. Produced via immunoSEQ multiplex PCR; TCRdb's table is partial and in-frame only. The sample yields about 7,000 clones, 74% seen once. Sequencing was performed on PBMCs, taken before nivolumab (anti-PD-1) treatment. Every receptor here comes from a person aged 35-79 years with oral cavity squamous cell carcinoma. The CDR3 runs from the conserved cysteine through the conserved F or W. D genes are given only for firm matches. Clone sizes are given selectively: once, few, many, or a class where the clone is expanded.

v_call	j_call	d_call	clone_size	cdr3_nt	cdr3_aa
TRBV5-1	TRBJ1-1	-	-	TGCGCCAGCAGCTTGATAGGCGTGAACACTGAAGCTTTCTTT	CASSLIGVNTEAFF
TRBV6-5	TRBJ2-2	TRBD2	-	TGTGCCAGCAGACCCTTGCGGGGGGTTGCCGGGGAGCTGTTTTTT	CASRPLRGVAGELFF
TRBV5-1	TRBJ1-1	-	few	TGCGCCAGCAGCTTTAGTAGGGATAACACTGAAGCTTTCTTT	CASSFSRDNTEAFF
TRBV4-1	TRBJ2-7	-	-	TGCGCCAGCAGCCAAGTTGACTATAACACTTACGAGCAGTACTTC	CASSQVDYNTYEQYF
TRBV5-1	TRBJ2-2	TRBD2	-	TGCGCCAGCAGCTTGACTAGCGGGGGCCTAATTCCCGGGGAGCTGTTTTTT	CASSLTSGGLIPGELFF
TRBV25-1	TRBJ1-2	-	few	TGTGCCAGCAGTTGGACCGAGAGTTCTTATGGCTACACCTTC	CASSWTESSYGYTF
TRBV6-1	TRBJ1-4	-	-	TGTGCCAGCAGCCCACAGGTGAGGGCGGAAAAACTGTTTTTT	CASSPQVRAEKLFF
TRBV7-8	TRBJ1-2	-	-	TGTGCCAGCAGCCCTGGTTATCGGTCCTATGGCTACACCTTC	CASSPGYRSYGYTF
TRBV5-1	TRBJ2-1	-	-	TGCGCCAGCCACACAGGGACCCGATACAATGAGCAGTTCTTC	CASHTGTRYNEQFF
TRBV9	TRBJ2-5	TRBD2	-	TGTGCCAGCAGCGTAGTAGGGAGCGGGGGTAACCCAGAGACCCAGTACTTC	CASSVVGSGGNPETQYF
TRBV11-1	TRBJ2-7	-	-	TGTGCCAGCAGCCTGGGGGCAAATCCGTCATCCTACGAGCAGTACTTC	CASSLGANPSSYEQYF
TRBV2	TRBJ1-6	-	-	TGTGCCAGCAGTGAGGACTGGAATAAGGATTCACCCCTCCACTTT	CASSEDWNKDSPLHF
TRBV10-3	TRBJ1-1	-	-	TGTGCCATCAGTGAGCGGGGAGTGAACACTGAAGCTTTCTTT	CAISERGVNTEAFF
TRBV6-1	TRBJ1-1	-	once	TGTGCCAGCAGTCGGTACACTGAAGCTTTCTTT	CASSRYTEAFF
TRBV7-2	TRBJ2-5	TRBD1	-	TGTGCCAGCAGCTCCAGGCGGGTCAGGGGGCTTGAGACCCAGTACTTC	CASSSRRVRGLETQYF
TRBV5-6	TRBJ1-2	-	-	TGTGCCAGCAGCTTGGCGGATTATGGCTACACCTTC	CASSLADYGYTF
TRBV7-2	TRBJ1-6	-	once	TGTGCCAGCAGCTCAGACGGGAGCTCCTATAATTCACCCCTCCACTTT	CASSSDGSSYNSPLHF
TRBV28	TRBJ2-7	-	-	TGTGCCAGCAGTATGCGTTACGAGCAGTACTTC	CASSMRYEQYF
TRBV7-9	TRBJ2-2	TRBD1	once	TGTGCCAGCAGCTCATACTCCGGGACAGGGGGTCGCGGGGAGCTGTTTTTT	CASSSYSGTGGRGELFF
TRBV9	TRBJ2-3	-	-	TGTGCCAGCAGTGAGGGTGGACAGAGCACAGATACGCAGTATTTT	CASSEGGQSTDTQYF
TRBV9	TRBJ1-1	-	-	TGTGCCAGCAGCCCGAGTGGGGGGCTGGGGCAGATGACTGAAGCTTTCTTT	CASSPSGGLGQMTEAFF
TRBV4-3	TRBJ2-1	TRBD1	-	TGCGCCAGCAGCCTGACAGGGAATGGCAATGAGCAGTTCTTC	CASSLTGNGNEQFF
TRBV5-1	TRBJ2-1	-	once	TGCGCCAGCAGCTTGGAAGCGTCTTACAATGAGCAGTTCTTC	CASSLEASYNEQFF